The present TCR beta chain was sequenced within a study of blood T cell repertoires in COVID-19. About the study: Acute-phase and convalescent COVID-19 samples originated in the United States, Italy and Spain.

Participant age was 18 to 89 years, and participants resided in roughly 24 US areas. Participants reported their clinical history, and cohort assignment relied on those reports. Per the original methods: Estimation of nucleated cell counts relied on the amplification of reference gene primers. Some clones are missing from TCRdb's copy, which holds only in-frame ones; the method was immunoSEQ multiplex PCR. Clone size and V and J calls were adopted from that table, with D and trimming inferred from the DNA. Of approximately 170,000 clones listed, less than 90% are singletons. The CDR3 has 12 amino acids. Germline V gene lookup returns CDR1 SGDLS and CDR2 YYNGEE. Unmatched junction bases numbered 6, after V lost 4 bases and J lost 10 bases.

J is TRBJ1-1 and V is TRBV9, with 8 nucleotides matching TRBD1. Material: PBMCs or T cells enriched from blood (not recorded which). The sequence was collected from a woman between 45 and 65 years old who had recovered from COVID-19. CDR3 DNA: TGTGCCAGCAGCCCAGGGGGGACAGGAGCTTTCTTT. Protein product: CASSPGGTGAFF.